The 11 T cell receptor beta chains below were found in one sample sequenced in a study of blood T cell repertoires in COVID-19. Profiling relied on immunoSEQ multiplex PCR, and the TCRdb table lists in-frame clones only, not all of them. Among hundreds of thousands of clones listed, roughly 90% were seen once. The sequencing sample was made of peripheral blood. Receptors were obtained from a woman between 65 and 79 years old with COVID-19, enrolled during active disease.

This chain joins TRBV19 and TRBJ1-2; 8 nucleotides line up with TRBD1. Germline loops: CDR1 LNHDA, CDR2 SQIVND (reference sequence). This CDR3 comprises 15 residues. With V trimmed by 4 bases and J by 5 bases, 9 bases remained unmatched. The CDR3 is CASSNPGQGVYGYTF. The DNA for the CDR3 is TGTGCCAGTAGTAACCCCGGACAGGGAGTATATGGCTACACCTTC.

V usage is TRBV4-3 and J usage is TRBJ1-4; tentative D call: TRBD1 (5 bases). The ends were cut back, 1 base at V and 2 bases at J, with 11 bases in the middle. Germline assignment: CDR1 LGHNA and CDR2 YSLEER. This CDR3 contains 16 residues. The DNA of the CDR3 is TGCGCCAGCAGCCAAGGTCCGTCAGGGACTAATGAAAAACTGTTTTTT. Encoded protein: CASSQGPSGTNEKLFF.

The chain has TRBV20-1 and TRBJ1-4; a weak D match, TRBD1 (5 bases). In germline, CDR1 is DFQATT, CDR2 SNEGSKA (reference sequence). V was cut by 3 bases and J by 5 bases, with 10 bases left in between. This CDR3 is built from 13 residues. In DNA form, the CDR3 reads TGCAGTGCTAGTCCAGGGTTGAATGAAAAACTGTTTTTT. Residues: CSASPGLNEKLFF.

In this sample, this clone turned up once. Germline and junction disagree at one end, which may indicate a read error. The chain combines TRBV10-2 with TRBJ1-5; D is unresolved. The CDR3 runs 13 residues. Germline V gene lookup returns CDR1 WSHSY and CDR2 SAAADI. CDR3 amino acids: CASREGLNQPQHF. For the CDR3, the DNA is TGCGCCAGCCGTGAGGGCCTCAATCAGCCCCAGCATTTT.

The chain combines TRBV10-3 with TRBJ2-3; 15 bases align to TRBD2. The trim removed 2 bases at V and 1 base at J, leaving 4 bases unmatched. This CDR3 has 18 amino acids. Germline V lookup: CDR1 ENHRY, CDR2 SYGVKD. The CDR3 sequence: CAISEGTSGGPGTDTQYF. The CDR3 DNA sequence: TGTGCCATCAGTGAGGGGACTAGCGGGGGGCCGGGCACAGATACGCAGTATTTT.

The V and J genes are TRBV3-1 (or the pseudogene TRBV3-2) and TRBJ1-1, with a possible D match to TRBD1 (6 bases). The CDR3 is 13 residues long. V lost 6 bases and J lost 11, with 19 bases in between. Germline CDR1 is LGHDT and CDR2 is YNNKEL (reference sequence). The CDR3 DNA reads TGTGCCAGCAGATATCGACAGGATGAGGGGGCTTTCTTT. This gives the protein CASRYRQDEGAFF.

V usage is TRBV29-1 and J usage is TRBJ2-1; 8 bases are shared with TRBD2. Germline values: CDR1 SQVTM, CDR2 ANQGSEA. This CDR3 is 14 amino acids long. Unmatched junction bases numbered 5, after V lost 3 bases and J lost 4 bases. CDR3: CSVETGGVYNEQFF. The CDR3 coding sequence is TGCAGCGTTGAGACCGGGGGGGTGTACAATGAGCAGTTCTTC.

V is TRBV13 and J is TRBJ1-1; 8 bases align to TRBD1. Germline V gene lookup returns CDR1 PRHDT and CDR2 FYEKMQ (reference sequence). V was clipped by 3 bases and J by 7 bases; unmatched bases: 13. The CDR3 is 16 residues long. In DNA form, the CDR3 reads TGTGCCAGCAGCTTGGGCGGCGGACAGGGTATAATTGAAGCTTTCTTT. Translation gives CASSLGGGQGIIEAFF.

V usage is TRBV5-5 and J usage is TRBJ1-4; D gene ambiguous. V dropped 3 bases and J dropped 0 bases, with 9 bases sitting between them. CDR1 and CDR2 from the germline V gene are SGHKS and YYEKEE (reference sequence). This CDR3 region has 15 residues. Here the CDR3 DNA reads TGTGCCAGCAGCTCAAACATTGCAACTAATGAAAAACTGTTTTTT. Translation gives CASSSNIATNEKLFF.

CDR3 DNA: TGTGCCAGCAGCCACCTAGACAGGGTGGACGGCTACACCTTC. This gives the protein CASSHLDRVDGYTF. V and J are TRBV11-2 and TRBJ1-2; 7 positions agree with TRBD1. CDR3 length: 14 amino acids. The germline gives CDR1 SGHAT, CDR2 FQNNGV. With V trimmed by 5 bases and J by 8 bases, 11 bases remained unmatched.

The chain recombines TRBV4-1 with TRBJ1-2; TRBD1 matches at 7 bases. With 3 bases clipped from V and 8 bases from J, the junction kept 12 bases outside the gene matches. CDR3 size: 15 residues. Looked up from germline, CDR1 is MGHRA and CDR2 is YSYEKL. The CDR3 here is CASSHGGTGVWGYTF. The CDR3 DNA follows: TGCGCCAGCAGCCATGGGGGAACAGGGGTCTGGGGCTACACCTTC.